This TCR beta chain came from a study of T-cell reconstitution after alpha-beta-depleted transplantation in children. Trimming removed 0 bases from V and 6 bases from J; junction bases left unmatched: 10. The CDR3 runs 18 residues. CDR1 is SGDLS, CDR2 YYNGEE, per germline. The library targeted TCRbeta and was prepared with unique molecular identifiers. TCRdb used MiXCR to reprocess the PCR reads, holding one entry per CDR3 protein. The table lists roughly 170,000 distinct CDR3 sequences, about 6.4% of them singletons. This clonotype was counted ten times or more. This receptor was taken from a human donor who donated a stem cell graft to a child with Wiskott-Aldrich syndrome. The chain carries TRBV9 and TRBJ2-1; 12 nucleotides agree with TRBD2. Source: PBMCs from the stem cell graft donor, taken from the stem cell graft. As DNA, the CDR3 is TGTGCCAGCAGCGTAGGTCCCCGGCTAGCGGGAGGGGCCAATGAGCAGTTCTTC. Protein: CASSVGPRLAGGANEQFF.